This T cell receptor (beta chain) was captured in a study of T cell responses to AZD1222 COVID-19 vaccine. Findings and caveats of the study: Unmutated variant regions reportedly attract nearly half of all spike-specific TCRs.

Only in-frame clones appear in the TCRdb table, and some are missing; sequencing was by immunoSEQ multiplex PCR. The sample yields roughly 150,000 clones, roughly 86% seen once. This clone was observed a single time. Its antigen is not known. Per germline, CDR1 SNHLY and CDR2 FYNNEI. Trimming at V came to 5 bases and at J to 6 bases, leaving 10 bases not matched to a gene. The CDR3 length is 15 residues. The chain is built from TRBV2 and TRBJ1-5, with 7 bases aligning to TRBD1. The TCR was taken from an adult in good health. The input for sequencing was peripheral blood, taken on day 0 of AZD1222 vaccination. Here the CDR3 reads CASSLTGIRGQPQHF. The CDR3, as DNA: TGTGCCAGCAGTCTGACAGGGATTCGGGGTCAGCCCCAGCATTTT.